The rows below give T cell receptor beta chains drawn from one sample of a study of T-cell memory formation after mild COVID-19. TCRdb ran MiXCR on the 5' RACE reads and lists one entry per CDR3 protein. The data contain a few hundred thousand distinct CDR3 sequences, approximately 8.4% of them singletons. The sample consisted of PBMCs or a T cell subset sorted from them (not recorded which). The source of these receptors is a man aged 18 to 29 who had mild COVID-19 (a few samples of this study predate the infection). Cell type and time point are not known. The CDR3 runs from the conserved cysteine through the conserved F or W. The D gene is left open where the match is weak. Size tells how often a clone was seen (once, few, many) or the class of an expanded clone, and some rows leave it out.

.,14,.,TRBV29-1,TRBJ1-1,TGCAGCGTTGAATTGGGACATGGGCCCTCTGAAGCTTTCTTT,CSVELGHGPSEAFF
TRBD1,17,.,TRBV19,TRBJ1-6,TGTGCCAGTAGTGCCGGGACAGGGGGCGGTATGGATTCACCCCTCCACTTT,CASSAGTGGGMDSPLHF
TRBD1,16,few,TRBV7-2,TRBJ2-3,TGTGCCAGCAGCTGGTATGTGACAGGGCTCACAGATACGCAGTATTTT,CASSWYVTGLTDTQYF
.,14,few,TRBV9,TRBJ1-4,TGTGCCAGCAGCGTAGGTGGGTCGGGTGAAAAACTGTTTTTT,CASSVGGSGEKLFF
TRBD2,16,many,TRBV5-1,TRBJ2-3,TGCGCCAGCAGGGCTGGCGGGGGGGCCCCCACAGATACGCAGTATTTT,CASRAGGGAPTDTQYF
TRBD2,15,.,TRBV20-1,TRBJ2-7,TGCAGTGCTGGAGGACTAGCGGGGGGGCAGGGCGAGCAGTACTTC,CSAGGLAGGQGEQYF
.,13,.,TRBV5-1,TRBJ2-6,TGCGCCAGCTGTCCCGGCGGGGCCAACGTCCTGACTTTC,CASCPGGANVLTF
.,16,.,TRBV9,TRBJ2-1,TGTGCCAGCAGCCCTATGGGGGGGGCCCGTTACAATGAGCAGTTCTTC,CASSPMGGARYNEQFF
TRBD1,16,few,TRBV25-1,TRBJ1-3,TGTGCCAGCAGTGCCCCGACAGGGCCAGCTGGAAACACCATATATTTT,CASSAPTGPAGNTIYF
.,12,many,TRBV12-3/TRBV12-4,TRBJ2-1,TGTGCCAGCAGTTTAAGGGGGGATGAGCAGTTCTTC,CASSLRGDEQFF
TRBD2,16,few,TRBV5-6,TRBJ2-1,TGTGCCAGCAGCCTCCTTACTAGCGGGGAGTCCAATGAGCAGTTCTTC,CASSLLTSGESNEQFF
.,13,few,TRBV5-1,TRBJ1-1,TGCGCCAGCAGAACAGGGCCGGACACTGAAGCTTTCTTT,CASRTGPDTEAFF
TRBD2,14,.,TRBV7-2,TRBJ2-7,TGTGCCAGCAGACCTCCCGGGGGGGCGAACGAGCAGTACTTC,CASRPPGGANEQYF
.,12,many,TRBV12-3/TRBV12-4,TRBJ2-1,TGTGCCAGCAGCGGACGTCGGGGCGAGCAGTTCTTC,CASSGRRGEQFF
.,12,many,TRBV7-2,TRBJ1-4,TGTGCCAGCAGCTCATCGGCTGAAAAACTGTTTTTT,CASSSSAEKLFF
.,16,.,TRBV2,TRBJ2-1,TGTGCCAGCAGTGAAGGACTTGGGGGCTCGTACAATGAGCAGTTCTTC,CASSEGLGGSYNEQFF
TRBD2,13,.,TRBV5-6,TRBJ2-1,TGTGCCAGCAGCTTGGGCCGGGGGGATGAGCAGTTCTTC,CASSLGRGDEQFF